This T cell receptor (beta chain) was obtained from a study of blood T cell repertoires in COVID-19 (dated by TCRdb to the early 2020s). Context from the whole study: The collaborator samples originated in the United States, Italy and Spain and spanned the acute and convalescent phases of COVID-19. The prospective study material was composed of cDNA or gDNA derived from T cells, B-cell-depleted T cells, or PBMCs. The dataset comprised deeply sampled blood TCRbeta repertoires from subjects exposed to, actively infected with, or recovered from COVID-19. A freely available public database, intended as a resource for researchers studying the immune response to SARS-CoV-2, is where the repertoires were released. The samples were drawn from two sources: the first 160 participants of the ongoing ImmuneRACE study, and 1,000 to 1,500 subjects contributed by 6 global collaborators. A de-identified subject ID, COVID-19 status, age in years and sex were almost always included in the sample metadata. Where available, HLA class I and class II types were taken from metadata supplied by the sample provider and were not determined by assay-based typing.

The full study reports these points: Clinical and demographic metadata were provided uncurated, with the amount varying by source and participant.

A note on this clone: It has no known antigen specificity. Base qualities were left out, and no much larger clone turns up one base away.

TCRbeta CDR3 regions were amplified from genomic DNA using the immunoSEQ Assay, a bias-controlled multiplex PCR. On the authors' methods: Within the assay, amplification of reference gene primers was used to estimate how many nucleated cells each sample contained. To quantify the absolute abundance of each unique TCRbeta CDR3 rearrangement, sequence reads were collapsed and filtered. For each sample, productive Simpson clonality was calculated as the square root of Simpson's diversity index across productive rearrangements. Held by TCRdb, this immuneACCESS table contains in-frame sequences only and omits some clones. Under half of the omission traces to an unresolved V gene where checked; the cause of the rest is unknown. V, J and clone size are those of that table, while D and trimming were read from the DNA. The table for this sample lists approximately 140,000 clones; 85% to 90% of them were counted only once. The ten largest clones capture about 8% of the sample.

Taken from cysteine to phenylalanine, the CDR3 has 12 residues. CDR3 DNA only is kept here, 36 bases in frame from base 1. V is shortened by 6 bases, J by 7 bases, and the region joining them spans 10 bases. Each collaborating institution followed its own protocols to collect whole blood in K2EDTA tubes. For TCRbeta analysis, collaborators shipped samples as frozen whole blood, isolated PBMCs, or DNA extracted from either of those sample types. The TCR was taken from an older woman with acute or convalescent COVID-19. The rearrangement combines TRBV12-3 or TRBV12-4 with TRBJ2-1, and the D gene may be TRBD2, 5 bases matching. The sequenced sample was peripheral blood. The sequenced DNA is TGTGCCAGCAGCCGGGGTCAGAATGAGCAGTTCTTC. Translation gives CASSRGQNEQFF.